Listed below are T cell receptor beta chains from one sample, sequenced in a study of vaccination effects on CD4 cells after COVID-19. For these receptors, no antigen is known. The method was immunoSEQ multiplex PCR; TCRdb's version includes in-frame clones alone and lacks a portion of them. The table has some 40,000 clones, about 80% seen once; the top ten hold about 3.8%. The source material was CD4+ T cells from PBMCs cultured without peptide, sampled after COVID-19 vaccination. The origin of the receptors is a human donor who had a prior SARS-CoV-2 infection. Each CDR3 is given with its conserved first and last residue. D genes are given only for firm matches. Clone sizes are given selectively: once, few, many, or a class where the clone is expanded.

>.|.|TRBJ1-2|TRBV25-1
CASSDQTRGYGYTF
TGTGCCAGCAGTGATCAGACCCGGGGCTATGGCTACACCTTC
>.|.|TRBJ1-2|TRBV29-1
CSVGLGFLSGYTF
TGCAGCGTTGGGTTGGGGTTTCTTTCCGGCTACACCTTC
>.|TRBD1|TRBJ2-1|TRBV6-5
CASSRQGDNEQFF
TGTGCCAGCTCACGTCAGGGGGACAATGAGCAGTTCTTC
>.|.|TRBJ2-3|TRBV4-2
CASSQDPEGGPVNTQYF
TGTGCCAGCAGCCAGGATCCAGAGGGGGGGCCGGTAAATACGCAGTATTTT
>.|.|TRBJ2-2|TRBV5-1
CASSLVSGRNTGELFF
TGCGCCAGCAGCTTGGTGTCGGGGAGAAACACCGGGGAGCTGTTTTTT
>.|.|TRBJ1-2|TRBV6-5
CASSYSPPLYGYTF
TGTGCCAGCAGTTACTCGCCGCCTCTTTATGGCTACACCTTC
>.|TRBD1|TRBJ1-2|TRBV10-3
CAISEPGQGTPGEGYTF
TGTGCCATCAGCGAACCGGGACAGGGGACCCCCGGCGAAGGCTACACCTTC
>.|.|TRBJ1-4|TRBV30
CATSLARTASLEKLFF
TGTGCAACGAGTTTAGCCCGGACAGCTTCTCTTGAAAAACTGTTTTTT
>.|TRBD2|TRBJ2-1|TRBV28
CASSLTRTSGIEQFF
TGTGCCAGCAGTCTCACTCGGACTAGCGGGATTGAGCAGTTCTTC
>.|.|TRBJ1-1|TRBV7-2
CASSLESGNTEAFF
TGTGCCAGCAGCTTAGAGTCCGGGAACACTGAAGCTTTCTTT
>few|.|TRBJ1-1|TRBV18
CASSPQGPSTEAFF
TGTGCCAGCTCACCGCAGGGGCCTAGCACTGAAGCTTTCTTT
>.|.|TRBJ2-7|TRBV7-2
CASSLFSSGEQYF
TGTGCCAGCAGCTTATTCTCCTCTGGTGAGCAGTACTTC
>once|.|TRBJ2-2|TRBV5-1
CASSRLQPNTGELFF
TGCGCCAGCAGTCGGTTACAGCCGAACACCGGGGAGCTGTTTTTT
>.|TRBD1|TRBJ1-1|TRBV18
CASSPRQGVTEAFF
TGTGCCAGCTCACCTAGACAGGGGGTGACTGAAGCTTTCTTT
>few|TRBD2|TRBJ2-3|TRBV6-5
CASSLADGTDTQYF
TGTGCCAGCAGTCTAGCGGACGGCACAGATACGCAGTATTTT
>.|TRBD1|TRBJ2-7|TRBV7-2
CASSVDRVTYEQYF
TGTGCCAGCAGCGTGGACAGGGTTACCTACGAGCAGTACTTC
>.|TRBD1|TRBJ2-1|TRBV9
CASSPGQGAYEQFF
TGTGCCAGCAGCCCCGGACAGGGGGCGTATGAGCAGTTCTTC
>.|TRBD1|TRBJ2-7|TRBV7-2
CASSLVQGAYEQYF
TGTGCCAGCAGCTTAGTCCAGGGGGCCTACGAGCAGTACTTC
>once|.|TRBJ2-1|TRBV7-2
CASSLGHSSSYNEQFF
TGTGCCAGCAGCCTAGGACACTCGAGCTCCTACAATGAGCAGTTCTTC
>.|.|TRBJ1-5|TRBV30
CAWTDPGPIWNQPQHF
TGTGCCTGGACAGATCCGGGACCCATTTGGAATCAGCCCCAGCATTTT
>.|.|TRBJ2-7|TRBV7-9
CASSLIHRVDEQYF
TGTGCCAGCAGCTTAATTCACAGGGTGGACGAGCAGTACTTC
>once|.|TRBJ2-5|TRBV11-3
CASSFKRTPRETQYF
TGTGCCAGCAGCTTTAAACGGACCCCTAGAGAGACCCAGTACTTC
>.|.|TRBJ2-1|TRBV2
CASGLSFSYNEQFF
TGTGCCAGCGGGCTTTCTTTCTCCTACAATGAGCAGTTCTTC
>.|.|TRBJ1-1|TRBV12-3/TRBV12-4
CASRASSGTEAFF
TGTGCCAGCAGGGCCTCGAGTGGCACTGAAGCTTTCTTT
>once|.|TRBJ1-2|TRBV2
CASSPVAGVPQGYTF
TGTGCCAGCAGTCCTGTGGCGGGGGTGCCTCAAGGCTACACCTTC
>medium-sized|.|TRBJ1-1|TRBV7-7
CASSQQAGTEAFF
TGTGCTAGCAGCCAACAGGCCGGGACTGAAGCTTTCTTT